This TCR beta chain was found in a study of CD8 T cells in ankylosing spondylitis. General study findings and limits: Roughly eight highly homologous variants made up a TCR beta motif that seemed to typify ankylosing spondylitis blood.

TCRdb analysed the 5' RACE reads with MiXCR anew, one entry per CDR3 protein. The table shows hundreds of thousands of distinct CDR3 sequences, with 10% to 15% occurring only once. The CDR3 spans 16 residues. CDR1 is MGHRA, CDR2 YSYEKL, per germline. J was trimmed by 5 bases and V by 0 bases; bases with no gene match: 8. This clonotype was counted only a few times. As yet, its antigen is unknown. Sequences were obtained from blood, either unsorted or a sorted T cell fraction (not recorded which). This TCR was recovered from a male donor with ankylosing spondylitis. The chain combines TRBV4-1 with TRBJ2-7, with TRBD1 identical over 9 bases. This CDR3 reads CASSQDRGTGLNEQYF. The CDR3, as DNA: TGCGCCAGCAGCCAAGATCGGGGGACAGGGCTCAACGAGCAGTACTTC.